This entry lists 27 T cell receptor beta chains sequenced from one sample in a study of T cell responses to AZD1222 COVID-19 vaccine (dated by TCRdb to the early 2020s). Sample time point, as interpreted from the label and publication: about 28 days (+/-7) after the second vaccine dose. The meaning of the sample's treatment or condition label: meningococcal conjugate vaccine given as trial control. The method behind the library was the immunoSEQ multiplex PCR assay. TCRdb's version of the immuneACCESS table is confined to in-frame rearrangements and falls short of the full clone set. An unresolved V gene accounts for under half of the shortfall where checked; the remainder is of unknown origin. A total of about 64,000 clones appear in this sample, around 90% of them only once. Jointly, the top ten make up 6.3% of the sample. The sample was peripheral blood, taken 28 days after the second dose of the MenACWY control vaccine. The receptors come from an adult who received the MenACWY meningococcal vaccine as a control.

This clone was counted a few times. The V call is TRBV28, the J call TRBJ2-7, with D tentatively TRBD1 (6 bases). The V end was cut by 7 bases, the J end by 10 bases, with 17 bases between. Germline V gives CDR1 MDHEN, CDR2 SYDVKM. This CDR3 spans 12 amino acids. This CDR3 is CASTNPRGPQYF. For the CDR3, the DNA is TGTGCCAGCACCAACCCCAGGGGCCCTCAGTACTTC.

The chain links TRBV19 to TRBJ1-3; 8 nucleotides match TRBD1. The CDR3 covers 17 residues. CDR1 and CDR2 (germline): LNHDA, SQIVND (reference sequence). Trimming took 6 bases from V and 1 from J; bases not matched to a gene: 11. The CDR3 sequence: CASSTVGQGRSGNTIYF. The DNA for the CDR3 is TGTGCCAGTAGCACTGTCGGACAGGGCCGATCTGGAAACACCATATATTTT.

The chain uses TRBV7-2 and TRBJ1-3; D gene unclear. Trimming took 1 base from V and 7 from J, leaving 8 bases between them. CDR1 and CDR2 (germline): SGHTA, FQGNSA. This CDR3 region has 13 residues. This CDR3 reads CASSLGSGNTIYF. The CDR3 coding sequence is TGTGCCAGCAGCTTAGGGAGTGGTAACACCATATATTTT.

CDR3 loop: CASSYSSRVGYTF. CDR3 DNA: TGTGCCAGCAGTTACTCGAGCAGGGTGGGCTACACCTTC. This chain connects TRBV6-2 or TRBV6-3 to TRBJ1-2, with D perhaps TRBD1 (5 bases). The germline CDR1 and CDR2 sequences are MNHEY and SVGEGT. The CDR3 has 13 amino acids. Trimming pared 0 bases from V and 8 bases from J, leaving 10 bases between.

This chain links TRBV29-1 with TRBJ1-1, with D unclear. This CDR3 region has 13 residues. Germline loops: CDR1 SQVTM, CDR2 ANQGSEA. The V end was cut by 4 bases, the J end by 0 bases, with 9 bases between. This CDR3 reads CSVAVGMNTEAFF. CDR3 nucleotide sequence: TGCAGCGTTGCGGTGGGAATGAACACTGAAGCTTTCTTT.

The chain carries TRBV19 and TRBJ1-5, with no clear D. The CDR3 consists of 12 residues. With 7 bases removed from V and 1 base from J, the gap between germline ends came to 5 bases. Germline CDR1 LNHDA, CDR2 SQIVND (reference sequence). CDR3 residues: CASTDSNQPQHF. CDR3 sequence (DNA): TGTGCCAGTACGGACAGCAATCAGCCCCAGCATTTT. The full variable domain, rest sourced from reference TRBV19 and TRBJ1-5, is DGGITQSPKYLFRKEGQNVTLSCEQNLNHDAMYWYRQDPGQGLRLIYYSQIVNDFQKGDIAEGYSVSREKKESFPLTVTSAQKNPTAFYLCASTDSNQPQHFGDGTRLSIL.

This rearrangement joins TRBV7-8 to TRBJ2-5; D is unresolved. With 6 bases removed from V and 2 bases from J, the gap between germline ends came to 16 bases. This CDR3 has 15 amino acids. CDR1 and CDR2 (germline): SGHVS, FQNEAQ. CDR3 sequence: CASRGLRTPQETQYF. DNA for the CDR3: TGTGCCAGCAGGGGCCTCCGGACCCCTCAAGAGACCCAGTACTTC.

The chain combines TRBV27 with TRBJ1-2; 11 positions agree with TRBD1. CDR1 and CDR2 from the germline V gene are MNHEY and SMNVEV (reference sequence). J lost 4 bases, V lost 8 bases, and 12 bases had no gene match. The CDR3 contains 16 residues. The CDR3 is CASGGDRGAVGYGYTF. The CDR3 DNA follows: TGTGCCAGCGGTGGGGACAGGGGGGCCGTCGGCTATGGCTACACCTTC.

The gene calls are TRBV5-1 and TRBJ1-2; a weak D match, TRBD1 (5 bases). Trimming removed 2 bases from V and 5 bases from J, with 19 bases in between. This CDR3 contains 16 residues. CDR1 is SGHRS and CDR2 is YFSETQ in the germline V gene. The CDR3 region is CASSLTPGDGLYGYTF. CDR3 in DNA: TGCGCCAGCAGCTTAACCCCCGGGGACGGATTATATGGCTACACCTTC.

This rearrangement joins TRBV27 to TRBJ1-5; D unresolved. The CDR3 totals 13 residues. Between the trimmed V and J ends, which lost 2 bases and 3 bases, there was a span of 5 bases. The germline V gene has CDR1 MNHEY and CDR2 SMNVEV (reference sequence). CDR3 amino acids: CASSLHTNQPQHF. The CDR3 coding sequence is TGTGCCAGCAGTTTACACACCAATCAGCCCCAGCATTTT.

The chain employs TRBV6-5 and TRBJ1-1, with D possibly being TRBD1 (5 bases). The CDR3 length is 13 residues. V lost 6 bases and J 3 bases, leaving 11 bases between the germline ends. The V gene's germline CDR1 is MNHEY and CDR2 SVGAGI. DNA of the CDR3: TGTGCCAGCAGCCTGTGGGGCCACACTGAAGCTTTCTTT. Amino acid sequence: CASSLWGHTEAFF.

The rearrangement joins TRBV24-1 to TRBJ1-2; D perhaps matches TRBD1 (6 bases). The germline CDR1 and CDR2 sequences are KGHDR and SFDVKD. V lost 5 bases and J lost 6, with 15 bases in between. The CDR3 is 14 amino acids. CDR3 coding DNA: TGTGCCACCAGTGGGCGGGGGCGACTCGATGGCTACACCTTC. It is translated as CATSGRGRLDGYTF.

J is TRBJ2-5 and V is TRBV7-9; 7 bases are shared with TRBD1. The junction had 4 bases not matched to a gene; V was cut back by 5 bases and J by 4 bases. Germline V gene lookup returns CDR1 SEHNR and CDR2 FQNEAQ (reference sequence). The CDR3 runs 13 residues. CDR3 sequence: CASSGPGGETQYF. CDR3 bases: TGTGCCAGCAGCGGTCCAGGGGGAGAGACCCAGTACTTC.

The chain employs TRBV4-1 and TRBJ2-1; 9 bases are shared with TRBD2. V lost 3 bases to trimming and J lost 4 bases; unmatched junction nucleotides: 13. CDR3 size: 18 residues. Germline assignment: CDR1 MGHRA and CDR2 YSYEKL. CDR3 coding DNA: TGCGCCAGCAGCCAGTTGGGCGGGAGGGGCCTATCGTACAATGAGCAGTTCTTC. It translates to CASSQLGGRGLSYNEQFF.

Here the CDR3 DNA reads TGTGCCAGCAGCCAAGGTAGGGGGCGCACAGATACGCAGTATTTT. This sequence encodes CASSQGRGRTDTQYF. The chain uses TRBV3-1 (or the pseudogene TRBV3-2) and TRBJ2-3, with 7 nucleotides matching TRBD1. V trimming: 1 base; J trimming: 1 base; junction bases outside the gene matches: 2. The V gene's germline CDR1 is LGHDT and CDR2 YNNKEL (reference sequence). The CDR3 is 15 amino acids.

The V call is TRBV19, the J call TRBJ1-5, with 8 bases matching TRBD1. Germline V gene lookup returns CDR1 LNHDA and CDR2 SQIVND (reference sequence). The CDR3 covers 14 residues. V trimming: 5 bases; J trimming: 4 bases; junction bases outside the gene matches: 4. The CDR3 sequence is CASSYGTGNQPQHF. CDR3 sequence (DNA): TGTGCCAGTAGTTACGGGACAGGAAATCAGCCCCAGCATTTT.

The rearrangement uses TRBV12-3 or TRBV12-4 and TRBJ1-2; tentative D call: TRBD1 (5 bases). The CDR3 sequence is 13 residues long. V lost 6 bases, J lost 9 bases, and 17 bases lay in between. The CDR3 DNA is TGTGCCAGCAGCCTGAGCCGACAGTTGCGCTACACCTTC. Translation: CASSLSRQLRYTF.

V and J are TRBV27 and TRBJ1-4; D possibly corresponds to TRBD1 (6 bases). Germline CDR1 reads MNHEY; CDR2 reads SMNVEV (reference sequence). The ends were cut back, 3 bases at V and 5 bases at J, with 22 bases in the middle. This CDR3 is built from 18 residues. CDR3 nucleotides: TGTGCCAGCAGTTTCGAGCGCGCCACAGGGCTGGTCAATGAAAAACTGTTTTTT. It codes for CASSFERATGLVNEKLFF.

The chain carries TRBV19 and TRBJ2-3; 11 bases match TRBD1. Looked up from germline, CDR1 is LNHDA and CDR2 is SQIVND (reference sequence). The CDR3 is 16 residues long. J was trimmed by 7 bases and V by 2 bases; bases with no gene match: 8. The CDR3 here is CASSIPGQGAEYTQYF. Written as DNA, the CDR3 is TGTGCCAGTAGTATACCTGGACAGGGGGCTGAATATACGCAGTATTTT.

The rearrangement joins TRBV3-1 (or the pseudogene TRBV3-2) to TRBJ2-1; the match to TRBD2 covers 13 bases. The CDR3 totals 19 residues. Germline V gene sequence: CDR1 LGHDT, CDR2 YNNKEL (reference sequence). The V and J ends lost 0 bases and 6 bases, in that order; junction bases with no gene match: 11. Here the CDR3 DNA reads TGTGCCAGCAGCCAAGATCTCACTAGCGGGAGGGCCGCTCCCAATGAGCAGTTCTTC. It encodes CASSQDLTSGRAAPNEQFF.

The V gene is TRBV10-3, the J gene TRBJ1-5, with D possibly TRBD1 on 6 matching bases. Germline CDR1 reads ENHRY; CDR2 reads SYGVKD. The CDR3 is made up of 13 amino acids. V lost 4 bases and J lost 6, with 10 bases in between. DNA for the CDR3: TGTGCCATCAGTGCCCAGACAGGTCAGCCCCAGCATTTT. Translating gives CAISAQTGQPQHF.

V usage is TRBV5-4 and J usage is TRBJ1-1; D is ambiguous. The CDR3 runs 14 residues. V lost 0 bases and J 1 base, leaving 7 bases between the germline ends. Germline V gene lookup returns CDR1 SGHNT and CDR2 YYREEE (reference sequence). The CDR3 nucleotides read TGTGCCAGCAGCTTGGGTCTCGCGAACACTGAAGCTTTCTTT. Translation: CASSLGLANTEAFF.

The chain couples TRBV19 to TRBJ1-1; 8 positions match TRBD1. The germline CDR1 and CDR2 sequences are LNHDA and SQIVND (reference sequence). Trimming took 9 bases from V and 1 from J; bases not matched to a gene: 1. The CDR3 spans 12 residues. The DNA for the CDR3 is TGTGCCAGCGGACAGGGGAACACTGAAGCTTTCTTT. Translated: CASGQGNTEAFF.

This clone has a single count. The rearrangement joins TRBV7-9 to TRBJ2-1, with 7 bases lining up with TRBD1. In germline, CDR1 is SEHNR, CDR2 FQNEAQ (reference sequence). This CDR3 contains 14 residues. The J segment lost 6 bases and the V segment lost 0 bases, leaving 2 bases of the junction unmatched. CDR3 bases: TGTGCCAGCAGCTTAGCAGGGGGCCTCAATGAGCAGTTCTTC. Translating it yields CASSLAGGLNEQFF.

The chain couples TRBV10-3 to TRBJ1-2; D gene ambiguous. V shed 6 bases and J shed 7 bases, with 24 bases lying between them. The CDR3 covers 16 residues. Germline V gene lookup returns CDR1 ENHRY and CDR2 SYGVKD. The CDR3, as DNA: TGTGCCATCAGCTCTGGAAGGCTGGACGGGGTGCGTGGCTACACCTTC. Translated: CAISSGRLDGVRGYTF.

This chain links TRBV25-1 with TRBJ1-6; no clear D gene. The CDR3 length is 15 residues. Per the germline V gene, CDR1 is MGHDK and CDR2 is SYGVNS. The V end was cut by 2 bases, the J end by 7 bases, with 12 bases between. The CDR3 DNA follows: TGTGCCAGCAGTGAACCAGGACGTTCAAATTCACCCCTCCACTTT. Its protein is CASSEPGRSNSPLHF.

The rearrangement joins TRBV4-1 to TRBJ2-2; 12 bases fit TRBD1. The CDR3 consists of 16 residues. V lost 2 bases and J lost 7; bases outside the gene matches: 5. The germline gives CDR1 MGHRA, CDR2 YSYEKL. The DNA for the CDR3 is TGCGCCAGCAGCCAACCGGGACAGGGGGCAGGCGGGGAGCTGTTTTTT. Translating gives CASSQPGQGAGGELFF.